The 32 T cell receptor beta chains below all came from one sample that was sequenced in a study of early T cells in non-severe SARS-CoV-2 infection. TCRdb recomputed calls from the 5' RACE reads with MiXCR, one row per CDR3 protein. The repertoire consists of 100,000 to 150,000 distinct CDR3 sequences, with about 15% occurring once and the leading ten covering less than 25%. Sequenced material: whole blood. These receptors all stem from an adult who was a healthcare worker with PCR-confirmed SARS-CoV-2 infection or an uninfected control (not recorded which).

The chain couples TRBV7-2 to TRBJ2-3; D might be TRBD2 (5 bases). The CDR3 loop spans 16 amino acids. Germline V gives CDR1 SGHTA, CDR2 FQGNSA. The V gene lost 1 base and the J gene lost 4 bases, with 15 bases spanning the gap. CDR3 bases: TGTGCCAGCAGCTTAGAGGAGGTCCGGGTTGCAGATACGCAGTATTTT. Its translation: CASSLEEVRVADTQYF.

This clonotype was counted only a few times. The chain is built from TRBV10-3 and TRBJ1-1, with TRBD1 matching over 7 bases. The CDR3 is 14 amino acids. The junction had 2 bases not matched to a gene; V was cut back by 0 bases and J by 4 bases. Germline V gene lookup returns CDR1 ENHRY and CDR2 SYGVKD. The CDR3 DNA is TGTGCCATCAGTGAGTCGACAGGGTTCACTGAAGCTTTCTTT. Protein: CAISESTGFTEAFF.

V and J are TRBV30 and TRBJ2-3, with D unclear. Trimming left V 1 base short and J 1 base short, with 9 bases between. Looked up from germline, CDR1 is GTSNPN and CDR2 is SVGIG (reference sequence). The CDR3 consists of 14 residues. CDR3 in DNA: TGTGCCTGGAGTGGGGCGGAAGGCACAGATACGCAGTATTTT. Translation: CAWSGAEGTDTQYF.

J is TRBJ2-7 and V is TRBV12-3 or TRBV12-4; D remains unclear. V was clipped by 6 bases and J by 6 bases, with 9 bases between them. The CDR3 spans 11 residues. CDR3 residues: CASSPYTEQYF. Here the CDR3 DNA reads TGTGCCAGCAGCCCCTATACCGAGCAGTACTTC.

This clonotype was counted only a few times. The CDR3 DNA is TGTGCCTGGAGTATTGGGGGTTCAGATACGCAGTATTTT. Protein product: CAWSIGGSDTQYF. The gene calls are TRBV30 and TRBJ2-3, with D possibly called TRBD1 or TRBD2 (5 bases each). The CDR3 sequence is 13 residues long. The germline V gene encodes CDR1 GTSNPN and CDR2 SVGIG (reference sequence). V was cut by 2 bases and J by 4 bases, with 10 bases left in between. Drawing the rest from reference TRBV30 and TRBJ2-3, the complete variable domain is SQTIHQWPATLVQPVGSPLSLECTVEGTSNPNLYWYRQAAGRGLQLLFYSVGIGQISSEVPQNLSASRPQDRQFILSSKKLLLSDSGFYLCAWSIGGSDTQYFGPGTRLTVL.

This clonotype was observed a handful of times. V and J are TRBV6-1 and TRBJ2-4; D possibly uses TRBD1 or TRBD2 (5 bases each). Trimming stripped 4 bases from V and 8 bases from J, with 21 bases between. The CDR3 totals 16 residues. The germline gives CDR1 MNHNS, CDR2 SASEGT. For the CDR3, the DNA is TGTGCCAGCAGTGTGGGGAAGGGATCCATGGGGGACATTCAGTACTTC. Translated: CASSVGKGSMGDIQYF.

For the CDR3, the DNA is TGTGCCAGCAGCGCAAGCCCAGGGATGGGTGAGCAGTTCTTC. Translating it yields CASSASPGMGEQFF. V and J are TRBV7-3 and TRBJ2-1, with D possibly TRBD1 on 5 matching bases. V lost 5 bases to trimming and J lost 9 bases, with 17 bases between them. The CDR3 runs 14 residues. Germline CDR1 and CDR2: SGHTA and FQGTGA.

This clonotype showed up just a few times. CDR3 in amino acids: CASSRTPRNNYGYTF. The CDR3 DNA is TGTGCCAGTAGTAGAACCCCAAGGAACAACTATGGCTACACCTTC. The chain is built from TRBV19 and TRBJ1-2, with D hard to call. Germline V gene data show CDR1 as LNHDA and CDR2 as SQIVND (reference sequence). Trimming left V 4 bases short and J 2 bases short, with 14 bases between. The CDR3 runs to 15 residues. The full variable domain, in which reference TRBV19 and TRBJ1-2 provide the parts outside the CDR3, is DGGITQSPKYLFRKEGQNVTLSCEQNLNHDAMYWYRQDPGQGLRLIYYSQIVNDFQKGDIAEGYSVSREKKESFPLTVTSAQKNPTAFYLCASSRTPRNNYGYTFGSGTRLTVV.

This clonotype was observed many times. CDR3 nucleotides: TGTGCCAGCAGCGTATACAGGAGCACAGATACGCAGTATTTT. This codes for CASSVYRSTDTQYF. The J gene is TRBJ2-3, the V gene TRBV9; TRBD1 is a possible D gene (5 bases). Germline CDR1 reads SGDLS; CDR2 reads YYNGEE. The V end lost 1 base, the J end lost 0 bases, and 6 bases lay between the germline ends. The CDR3 covers 14 residues.

At least ten counts were recorded for this clonotype. This chain connects TRBV12-3 or TRBV12-4 to TRBJ2-3, with D perhaps matching TRBD1 (6 bases). V lost 4 bases, J lost 0 bases, and 8 bases lay in between. The CDR3 extends over 14 amino acids. The CDR3 sequence is CASSYRVSTDTQYF. CDR3 nucleotides: TGTGCCAGCAGTTACAGGGTTAGCACAGATACGCAGTATTTT.

This sequence joins TRBV7-2 and TRBJ1-6; TRBD1 matches at 7 bases. The V segment lost 6 bases and the J segment 9 bases; nucleotides outside the gene matches: 11. Germline loops: CDR1 SGHTA, CDR2 FQGNSA. This CDR3 spans 15 amino acids. CDR3 DNA: TGTGCCAGCAGTCTACAGGGGAGAGGAGGTTCACCCCTCCACTTT. It translates to CASSLQGRGGSPLHF.

This clonotype was observed a handful of times. CDR3 residues: CATGQARDTEAFF. In nucleotides, the CDR3 is TGCGCCACCGGACAGGCAAGGGACACTGAAGCTTTCTTT. The V gene is TRBV10-2, the J gene TRBJ1-1; 7 bases agree with TRBD1. The CDR3 has 13 residues. J gave up 3 bases and V 10 bases, and 8 bases lay outside the gene matches. Germline V gene sequence: CDR1 WSHSY, CDR2 SAAADI.

The chain is built from TRBV5-1 and TRBJ2-3; 11 nucleotides agree with TRBD2. V lost 4 bases, J lost 5 bases, and 15 bases stayed unmatched. In germline, CDR1 is SGHRS, CDR2 YFSETQ. This CDR3 is built from 18 residues. This chain's CDR3 is CASSGLRPSGGPRDTQYF. The CDR3 DNA reads as TGCGCCAGCAGCGGTCTACGACCTAGCGGGGGGCCGAGAGATACGCAGTATTTT.

Many counts were recorded for this clonotype. This chain connects TRBV7-9 to TRBJ1-1; no clear D gene. Germline-derived CDR1 and CDR2 are SEHNR and FQNEAQ (reference sequence). V was clipped by 1 base and J by 1 base, with 10 bases between them. The CDR3 is made up of 15 amino acids. The chain's CDR3 is CASSLVWARNTEAFF. The CDR3 bases are TGTGCCAGCAGCTTAGTTTGGGCTCGGAACACTGAAGCTTTCTTT.

This clonotype was detected a few times. In DNA, the CDR3 is TGTGCCATCAGTGGCACTAGCGGGGGGTCCTCGGATACGCAGTATTTT. Translating gives CAISGTSGGSSDTQYF. The chain has TRBV10-3 and TRBJ2-3; 12 bases align to TRBD2. The CDR3 totals 16 residues. Losses at the gene ends were 4 bases for V and 6 bases for J; bases not matched to a gene: 8. Germline CDR1 reads ENHRY; CDR2 reads SYGVKD.

This clonotype was seen a few times. The rearrangement links TRBV30 to TRBJ2-1, with D perhaps given as TRBD1 or TRBD2 (5 bases each). The germline gives CDR1 GTSNPN, CDR2 SVGIG (reference sequence). The CDR3 contains 13 residues. Trimming cost V 1 base and J 8 bases, with 12 bases left between them. The CDR3 loop reads CAWSDGGSDEQFF. The CDR3, as DNA: TGTGCCTGGAGTGATGGGGGATCGGATGAGCAGTTCTTC.

This clonotype came up a few times. The chain is built from TRBV9 and TRBJ2-3; 9 positions agree with TRBD2. Trimming took 3 bases from V and 1 from J; bases not matched to a gene: 6. Germline CDR1 reads SGDLS; CDR2 reads YYNGEE. The CDR3 is 16 residues long. CDR3 coding DNA: TGTGCCAGCAGCGCATCATTAGCGGGGGGCACAGATACGCAGTATTTT. Translation gives CASSASLAGGTDTQYF.

The genes are TRBV2 and TRBJ2-5, with a tentative D call TRBD1 (5 bases). Germline V gene lookup returns CDR1 SNHLY and CDR2 FYNNEI. Trimming stripped 9 bases from V and 5 bases from J, with 13 bases between. The CDR3 is 12 amino acids. The CDR3 reads CASYTPGETQYF. In DNA form, the CDR3 reads TGTGCCAGTTATACGCCAGGGGAGACCCAGTACTTC.

This sequence joins TRBV10-2 and TRBJ2-6; perhaps TRBD1 as D (6 bases). Germline V gene sequence: CDR1 WSHSY, CDR2 SAAADI. V lost 8 bases and J lost 0, with 17 bases in between. The CDR3 has 17 amino acids. The CDR3 region has the DNA TGCGCCAGCCGAGCGACAGGTTCCGCCTCTGGGGCCAACGTCCTGACTTTC. Translation: CASRATGSASGANVLTF.

This clonotype has just a few counts. J is TRBJ2-3 and V is TRBV5-1, with unresolved D. This CDR3 has 14 residues. Germline CDR1 is SGHRS and CDR2 is YFSETQ. V was pared by 2 bases and J by 0 bases, with 7 bases between. The CDR3 loop reads CASSLMVSTDTQYF. In DNA, the CDR3 is TGCGCCAGCAGCTTAATGGTGAGCACAGATACGCAGTATTTT.

This chain connects TRBV20-1 to TRBJ1-5; possibly TRBD1 for D (5 bases). The CDR3 has 13 amino acids. Trimming took off 2 bases at V and 5 bases at J, with 10 bases between the two ends. From germline, CDR1 is DFQATT and CDR2 SNEGSKA (reference sequence). CDR3 nucleotides: TGCAGTGCTAGACAGGGTTTGTATCAGCCCCAGCATTTT. This codes for CSARQGLYQPQHF.

This clonotype showed up many times. This chain joins TRBV12-3 or TRBV12-4 and TRBJ2-7; D possibly corresponds to TRBD1 (6 bases). The ends were cut back, 4 bases at V and 5 bases at J, with 21 bases in the middle. The CDR3 runs to 16 residues. CDR3 coding DNA: TGTGCCAGCAGTTCCAACCCGGAGACAGGACTCAACGAGCAGTACTTC. It specifies CASSSNPETGLNEQYF.

This clonotype was found a few times. This chain uses TRBV3-1 with TRBJ1-5, with D possibly matching TRBD1 (5 bases). This CDR3 contains 16 residues. The germline gives CDR1 LGHDT, CDR2 YNNKEL (reference sequence). Trimming pared 3 bases from V and 8 bases from J, leaving 20 bases between. The CDR3 DNA is TGTGCCAGCAGCCACGGTCCGGGGCGGAAAGCGGAGCCCCAGCATTTT. Translated, it gives CASSHGPGRKAEPQHF.

The chain carries TRBV20-1 and TRBJ1-1; TRBD1 is a possible D gene (6 bases). Trimming shortened V by 0 bases and J by 5 bases, and 13 bases separated the two germline ends. CDR1 is DFQATT and CDR2 is SNEGSKA in the germline V gene (reference sequence). The CDR3 runs to 14 residues. CDR3 loop: CSARDTRGGTEAFF. The CDR3 DNA follows: TGCAGTGCTAGAGATACCAGGGGAGGGACTGAAGCTTTCTTT.

The chain has TRBV6-1 and TRBJ1-5; 7 bases line up with TRBD1. Germline CDR1 reads MNHNS; CDR2 reads SASEGT. The CDR3 consists of 14 residues. Trimming at V came to 7 bases and at J to 9 bases, leaving 12 bases not matched to a gene. The CDR3 DNA reads TGTGCCAGCACCCCCGGACAGGCAGGAGGGCCCCAGCATTTT. As protein: CASTPGQAGGPQHF.

In this sample, this clonotype turned up a few times. V usage is TRBV6-1 and J usage is TRBJ2-1; 8 bases fit TRBD2. J gave up 7 bases and V 11 bases, and 13 bases lay outside the gene matches. Germline CDR1 is MNHNS and CDR2 is SASEGT. This CDR3 contains 14 residues. The DNA for the CDR3 is TGTGCCGCAAAGACTAGCGATTATTGGAATGAGCAGTTCTTC. Its translation is CAAKTSDYWNEQFF.

This clonotype was counted only a few times. The chain recombines TRBV7-6 with TRBJ2-1; TRBD2 might be the D (5 bases). This CDR3 comprises 16 residues. Trimming took 4 bases from V and 0 from J, leaving 13 bases between them. Looked up from germline, CDR1 is SGHVS and CDR2 is FNYEAQ. Here the CDR3 DNA reads TGTGCCAGCAGCTCTCCAAGCGGTGGCTCCTACAATGAGCAGTTCTTC. It codes for CASSSPSGGSYNEQFF.

This sequence joins TRBV24-1 and TRBJ2-3, with D unresolved. The CDR3 loop spans 12 amino acids. Trimming removed 6 bases from V and 5 bases from J, with 8 bases in between. Germline CDR1 is KGHDR and CDR2 is SFDVKD. The CDR3: CATSSVGDTQYF. CDR3 bases: TGTGCCACCAGTTCAGTCGGAGATACGCAGTATTTT.

This clonotype turned up a few times. J is TRBJ1-2 and V is TRBV5-6; 7 nucleotides line up with TRBD1. The CDR3 totals 15 residues. Trimming at V came to 2 bases and at J to 4 bases, leaving 8 bases not matched to a gene. Germline CDR1 reads SGHDT; CDR2 reads YYEEEE. The CDR3 spells CASSFRDSGTYGYTF. In DNA form, the CDR3 reads TGTGCCAGCAGCTTCCGGGACAGCGGAACCTATGGCTACACCTTC.

This chain joins TRBV18 and TRBJ1-2; D is unresolved. CDR3 length: 19 amino acids. V was shortened by 3 bases and J by 0 bases, with 23 bases between the two germline ends. Germline CDR1 is KGHSH and CDR2 is LQKENI. Here the CDR3 reads CASSPRRGMDGPTNYGYTF. In DNA, the CDR3 is TGTGCCAGCTCACCGAGGCGCGGGATGGATGGACCAACTAACTATGGCTACACCTTC. The full variable domain, completed using reference TRBV18 and TRBJ1-2, is NAGVMQNPRHLVRRRGQEARLRCSPMKGHSHVYWYRQLPEEGLKFMVYLQKENIIDESGMPKERFSAEFPKEGPSILRIQQVVRGDSAAYFCASSPRRGMDGPTNYGYTFGSGTRLTVV.

This clonotype was counted between two and nine times. This chain links TRBV18 with TRBJ1-1; 8 positions agree with TRBD1. V trimming: 4 bases; J trimming: 4 bases; junction bases outside the gene matches: 14. The CDR3 extends over 17 amino acids. CDR1 is KGHSH and CDR2 is LQKENI in the germline V gene. The chain's CDR3 is CASSRLGTGHQLTEAFF. The CDR3 coding sequence is TGTGCCAGCTCACGTCTCGGGACAGGTCACCAGCTCACTGAAGCTTTCTTT.

The chain couples TRBV19 to TRBJ1-5, with 8 bases identical to TRBD1. CDR1 and CDR2 from the germline V gene are LNHDA and SQIVND (reference sequence). With 4 bases clipped from V and 7 bases from J, the junction kept 9 bases outside the gene matches. The length of the CDR3 is 15 residues. The CDR3 here is CASSTGAGGRQPQHF. CDR3 DNA: TGTGCCAGTAGTACTGGAGCAGGGGGCCGGCAGCCCCAGCATTTT.